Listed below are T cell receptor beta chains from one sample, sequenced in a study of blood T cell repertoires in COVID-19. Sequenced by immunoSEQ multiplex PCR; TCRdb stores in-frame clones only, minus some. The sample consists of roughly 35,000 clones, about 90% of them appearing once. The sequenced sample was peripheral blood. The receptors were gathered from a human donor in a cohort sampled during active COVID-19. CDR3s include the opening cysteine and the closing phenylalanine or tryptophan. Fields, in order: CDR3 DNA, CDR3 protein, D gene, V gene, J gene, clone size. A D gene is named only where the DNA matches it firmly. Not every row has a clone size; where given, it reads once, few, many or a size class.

TGTGCCATCAGTGAGTCGGGCAGGATTAGCAATCAGCCCCAGCATTTT	CAISESGRISNQPQHF	NA	TRBV10-3	TRBJ1-5	NA
TGTGCCAGCAACTTAAGGACAGGCTACGAGCAGTACTTC	CASNLRTGYEQYF	TRBD1	TRBV5-5	TRBJ2-7	NA
TGCGCCAGCAGTGAGGACAGGGCTTATCAGCCCCAGCATTTT	CASSEDRAYQPQHF	TRBD1	TRBV10-2	TRBJ1-5	NA
TGTGCCAGTAGTCCCACCGATCGGACAGGCGAGCAGTACTTC	CASSPTDRTGEQYF	TRBD1	TRBV19	TRBJ2-7	NA
TGTGCCAGCAGCTTAGCAGGGAGCAATTCACCCCTCCACTTT	CASSLAGSNSPLHF	NA	TRBV7-9	TRBJ1-6	NA
TGTGCCAGCAGTTTATCCCGTTATGGCTACACCTTC	CASSLSRYGYTF	NA	TRBV28	TRBJ1-2	NA
TGTGCCAGCAGCCAAGGGGGAGCGGGGGACGTCCAGGGCCAGTACTTC	CASSQGGAGDVQGQYF	TRBD2	TRBV3-1/TRBV3-2	TRBJ2-5	once
TGTGCCAGCTCACCAGCTAGCGGTGGGGACCGCAATGAGCAGTTCTTC	CASSPASGGDRNEQFF	TRBD2	TRBV18	TRBJ2-1	NA
TGTGCCAGCAGCTTAGCGTTTCGGGGGAGGGATTCACCCCTCCACTTT	CASSLAFRGRDSPLHF	NA	TRBV7-2	TRBJ1-6	NA
TGTGCCAGCAGAATCCGGGGGTCCCAGCGGGGGGGCCAGGAAGATACGCAGTATTTT	CASRIRGSQRGGQEDTQYF	TRBD2	TRBV27	TRBJ2-3	NA
TGTGCCAGCAGTTCGGACAGGGTACAGCCCCAGCATTTT	CASSSDRVQPQHF	TRBD1	TRBV6-2/TRBV6-3	TRBJ1-5	NA
TGTGCCAGCAGTCGAGGGACTAGCGGGGGACTTTTCACAGATACGCAGTATTTT	CASSRGTSGGLFTDTQYF	TRBD2	TRBV6-6	TRBJ2-3	NA
TGTGCCAGCAGCTCCCTCGCGGGGAGGCATGGTGAAAAACTGTTTTTT	CASSSLAGRHGEKLFF	NA	TRBV7-8	TRBJ1-4	NA
TGTGCCAGTAAAATGGAGATCCGGGGCTACGAGCAGTACTTC	CASKMEIRGYEQYF	NA	TRBV19	TRBJ2-7	NA
TGCGCCAGCAGCCAAACCCCTGACAGGGGGCAAAACAATCAGCCCCAGCATTTT	CASSQTPDRGQNNQPQHF	TRBD1	TRBV4-1	TRBJ1-5	NA
TGTGCCAGCAGCCCGGGACTAGCCTCTGAGCAGTTCTTC	CASSPGLASEQFF	TRBD2	TRBV7-2	TRBJ2-1	NA
TGTGCCAGCTCACCACCGGGACAGGTGGTATCGGGCTACACCTTC	CASSPPGQVVSGYTF	TRBD1	TRBV18	TRBJ1-2	NA
TGTGCCAGCAGTTACTCGAGGGCAGGAGAAGCTTTCTTT	CASSYSRAGEAFF	NA	TRBV6-5	TRBJ1-1	NA
TGTGCCAGCAGCCAGTCAGGGAATACGCAGTATTTT	CASSQSGNTQYF	NA	TRBV7-9	TRBJ2-3	NA
TGCGCCAGCAGCCGGAATCGGGGGACAGGGGGCTTTGGCTACACCTTC	CASSRNRGTGGFGYTF	TRBD1	TRBV4-3	TRBJ1-2	NA